Described below is a single T cell receptor beta chain sequence and its context. How the authors handled the data: Estimation of nucleated cell counts was performed using reference gene primer amplification. Sequenced by immunoSEQ multiplex PCR; TCRdb stores in-frame clones only, minus some. For V, J and clone size, that table is used; D and trimming come from the DNA. This sample has about 110,000 clones, with about 87% found just once. This sample was included in a study of blood T cell repertoires in COVID-19. Turning to the study itself: Whether acute or convalescent, the COVID-19 samples came from the United States, Italy and Spain. The cDNA or gDNA used as material had been derived from T cells, B-cell-depleted T cells, or PBMCs.

There are 14 residues in the CDR3. Germline V gene sequence: CDR1 GTSNPN, CDR2 SVGIG (reference sequence). V lost 6 bases and J 2 bases, leaving 14 bases between the germline ends. J is TRBJ1-5 and V is TRBV30, with no clear D. The receptor's source is a man in his fifties with active or convalescent COVID-19. Material: peripheral blood. The CDR3 bases are TGTGCCTGCGGAGATGGCTGGGGCAATCAGCCCCAGCATTTT. It encodes CACGDGWGNQPQHF.